These T cell receptor beta chains were read from a single sample in a study of blood T cell repertoires in COVID-19. Data came from immunoSEQ multiplex PCR; TCRdb stores just in-frame clones and leaves some out. The sample has 150,000 or so clones, 75% to 85% seen once. Sequencing used peripheral blood. These receptors came from a woman between 65 and 79 years old with COVID-19, enrolled during active disease. CDR3s include the opening cysteine and the closing phenylalanine or tryptophan. Fields, in order: J gene, D gene, clone size, V gene, CDR3 protein, CDR3 DNA. A D gene is named only where the DNA matches it firmly. A clone size is listed for some rows: how often the clone was seen (once, few, many), or a class if it is expanded.

J gene: TRBJ2-1
D gene: TRBD2
clone size: .
V gene: TRBV5-4
CDR3 protein: CASTFEQTSVAFF
CDR3 DNA: TGTGCCAGCACATTCGAGCAGACTAGCGTGGCCTTCTTC

J gene: TRBJ2-5
D gene: TRBD2
clone size: .
V gene: TRBV5-1
CDR3 protein: CASSPGLAGGETQYF
CDR3 DNA: TGCGCCAGCAGCCCGGGACTAGCGGGGGGAGAGACCCAGTACTTC

J gene: TRBJ1-2
D gene: TRBD1
clone size: many
V gene: TRBV6-5
CDR3 protein: CASSFGQGDGYTF
CDR3 DNA: TGTGCCAGCAGTTTCGGACAGGGGGATGGCTACACCTTC

J gene: TRBJ1-6
D gene: TRBD1
clone size: .
V gene: TRBV29-1
CDR3 protein: CSVETLWDRGLSSYNSPLHF
CDR3 DNA: TGCAGCGTTGAGACGCTTTGGGACAGGGGGCTGAGCTCCTATAATTCACCCCTCCACTTT

J gene: TRBJ1-5
D gene: .
clone size: few
V gene: TRBV30
CDR3 protein: CAWSGQHAQPQHF
CDR3 DNA: TGTGCCTGGAGTGGGCAACATGCTCAGCCCCAGCATTTT

J gene: TRBJ1-2
D gene: TRBD1
clone size: .
V gene: TRBV27
CDR3 protein: CASSWDRGYGYTF
CDR3 DNA: TGTGCCAGCAGTTGGGACAGGGGGTATGGCTACACCTTC

J gene: TRBJ2-7
D gene: .
clone size: .
V gene: TRBV6-6
CDR3 protein: CASRLPGDSYEQYF
CDR3 DNA: TGTGCCAGCAGACTACCAGGGGACTCCTACGAGCAGTACTTC

J gene: TRBJ2-6
D gene: .
clone size: .
V gene: TRBV7-6
CDR3 protein: CASSLGGYSGANVLTF
CDR3 DNA: TGTGCCAGCAGCTTAGGAGGTTACTCTGGGGCCAACGTCCTGACTTTC

J gene: TRBJ2-7
D gene: TRBD1
clone size: .
V gene: TRBV9
CDR3 protein: CASSPQDRGPYEQYF
CDR3 DNA: TGTGCCAGCAGCCCCCAGGACAGGGGCCCCTACGAGCAGTACTTC

J gene: TRBJ1-2
D gene: .
clone size: .
V gene: TRBV7-2
CDR3 protein: CASSLAANYGYTF
CDR3 DNA: TGTGCCAGCAGCTTAGCCGCTAACTATGGCTACACCTTC

J gene: TRBJ1-2
D gene: .
clone size: .
V gene: TRBV13
CDR3 protein: CASSVGGGGRFSGYTF
CDR3 DNA: TGTGCCAGCAGCGTTGGGGGAGGGGGAAGATTTAGTGGCTACACCTTC

J gene: TRBJ2-5
D gene: .
clone size: .
V gene: TRBV2
CDR3 protein: CASSESTPGGLQETQYF
CDR3 DNA: TGTGCCAGCAGTGAATCGACCCCAGGGGGACTTCAAGAGACCCAGTACTTC

J gene: TRBJ1-5
D gene: .
clone size: .
V gene: TRBV7-2
CDR3 protein: CASSFKGGGDQPQHF
CDR3 DNA: TGTGCCAGCAGCTTCAAAGGGGGGGGCGACCAGCCCCAGCATTTT

J gene: TRBJ1-2
D gene: TRBD1
clone size: .
V gene: TRBV15
CDR3 protein: CATSKGQGEGWGYTF
CDR3 DNA: TGTGCCACCAGCAAAGGACAGGGAGAAGGATGGGGCTACACCTTC

J gene: TRBJ2-7
D gene: .
clone size: .
V gene: TRBV7-3
CDR3 protein: CASSLTVGYEQYF
CDR3 DNA: TGTGCCAGCAGCTTGACAGTGGGCTACGAGCAGTACTTC

J gene: TRBJ2-3
D gene: .
clone size: .
V gene: TRBV19
CDR3 protein: CASSIAAGPTDTQYF
CDR3 DNA: TGTGCCAGTAGTATAGCTGCAGGGCCCACGGATACGCAGTATTTT

J gene: TRBJ1-3
D gene: TRBD1
clone size: .
V gene: TRBV6-5
CDR3 protein: CASSRQGNSGNTIYF
CDR3 DNA: TGTGCCAGCAGCCGACAGGGAAACTCTGGAAACACCATATATTTT

J gene: TRBJ2-1
D gene: .
clone size: .
V gene: TRBV3-1/TRBV3-2
CDR3 protein: CASSQEAHTYNEQFF
CDR3 DNA: TGTGCCAGCAGCCAAGAGGCCCATACCTACAATGAGCAGTTCTTC

J gene: TRBJ1-2
D gene: .
clone size: once
V gene: TRBV29-1
CDR3 protein: CSVPWGVYGYTF
CDR3 DNA: TGCAGCGTTCCATGGGGAGTCTATGGCTACACCTTC

J gene: TRBJ1-2
D gene: .
clone size: .
V gene: TRBV28
CDR3 protein: CASMAGAYGYTF
CDR3 DNA: TGTGCCAGCATGGCGGGGGCGTATGGCTACACCTTC